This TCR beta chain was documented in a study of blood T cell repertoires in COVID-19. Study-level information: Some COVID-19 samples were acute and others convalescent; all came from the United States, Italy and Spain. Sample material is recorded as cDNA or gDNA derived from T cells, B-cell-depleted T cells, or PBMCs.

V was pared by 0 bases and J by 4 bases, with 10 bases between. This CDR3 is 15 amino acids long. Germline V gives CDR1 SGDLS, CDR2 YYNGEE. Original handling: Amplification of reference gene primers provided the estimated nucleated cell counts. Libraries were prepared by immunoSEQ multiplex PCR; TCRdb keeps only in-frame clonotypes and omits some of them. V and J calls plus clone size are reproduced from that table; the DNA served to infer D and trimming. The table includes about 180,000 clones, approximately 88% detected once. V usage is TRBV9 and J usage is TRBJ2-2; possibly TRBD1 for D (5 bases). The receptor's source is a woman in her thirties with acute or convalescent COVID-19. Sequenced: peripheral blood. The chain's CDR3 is CASSVDGHLTGELFF. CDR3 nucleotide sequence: TGTGCCAGCAGCGTAGACGGACACCTCACCGGGGAGCTGTTTTTT.